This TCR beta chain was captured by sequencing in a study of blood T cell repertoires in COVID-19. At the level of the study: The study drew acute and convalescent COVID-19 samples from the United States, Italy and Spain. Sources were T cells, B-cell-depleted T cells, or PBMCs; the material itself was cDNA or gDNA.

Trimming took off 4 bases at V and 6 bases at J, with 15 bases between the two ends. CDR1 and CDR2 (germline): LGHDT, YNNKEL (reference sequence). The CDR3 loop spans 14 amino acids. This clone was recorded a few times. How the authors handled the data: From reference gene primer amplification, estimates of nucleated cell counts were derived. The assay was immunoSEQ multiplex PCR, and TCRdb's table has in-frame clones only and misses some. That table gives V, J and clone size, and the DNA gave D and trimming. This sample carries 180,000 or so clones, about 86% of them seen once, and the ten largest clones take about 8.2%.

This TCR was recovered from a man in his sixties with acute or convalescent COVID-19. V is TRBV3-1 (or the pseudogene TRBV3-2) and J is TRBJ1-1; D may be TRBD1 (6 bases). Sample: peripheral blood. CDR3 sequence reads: CASSRAGDLAEAFF. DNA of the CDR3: TGTGCCAGCAGCCGGGCAGGGGATCTTGCTGAAGCTTTCTTT.